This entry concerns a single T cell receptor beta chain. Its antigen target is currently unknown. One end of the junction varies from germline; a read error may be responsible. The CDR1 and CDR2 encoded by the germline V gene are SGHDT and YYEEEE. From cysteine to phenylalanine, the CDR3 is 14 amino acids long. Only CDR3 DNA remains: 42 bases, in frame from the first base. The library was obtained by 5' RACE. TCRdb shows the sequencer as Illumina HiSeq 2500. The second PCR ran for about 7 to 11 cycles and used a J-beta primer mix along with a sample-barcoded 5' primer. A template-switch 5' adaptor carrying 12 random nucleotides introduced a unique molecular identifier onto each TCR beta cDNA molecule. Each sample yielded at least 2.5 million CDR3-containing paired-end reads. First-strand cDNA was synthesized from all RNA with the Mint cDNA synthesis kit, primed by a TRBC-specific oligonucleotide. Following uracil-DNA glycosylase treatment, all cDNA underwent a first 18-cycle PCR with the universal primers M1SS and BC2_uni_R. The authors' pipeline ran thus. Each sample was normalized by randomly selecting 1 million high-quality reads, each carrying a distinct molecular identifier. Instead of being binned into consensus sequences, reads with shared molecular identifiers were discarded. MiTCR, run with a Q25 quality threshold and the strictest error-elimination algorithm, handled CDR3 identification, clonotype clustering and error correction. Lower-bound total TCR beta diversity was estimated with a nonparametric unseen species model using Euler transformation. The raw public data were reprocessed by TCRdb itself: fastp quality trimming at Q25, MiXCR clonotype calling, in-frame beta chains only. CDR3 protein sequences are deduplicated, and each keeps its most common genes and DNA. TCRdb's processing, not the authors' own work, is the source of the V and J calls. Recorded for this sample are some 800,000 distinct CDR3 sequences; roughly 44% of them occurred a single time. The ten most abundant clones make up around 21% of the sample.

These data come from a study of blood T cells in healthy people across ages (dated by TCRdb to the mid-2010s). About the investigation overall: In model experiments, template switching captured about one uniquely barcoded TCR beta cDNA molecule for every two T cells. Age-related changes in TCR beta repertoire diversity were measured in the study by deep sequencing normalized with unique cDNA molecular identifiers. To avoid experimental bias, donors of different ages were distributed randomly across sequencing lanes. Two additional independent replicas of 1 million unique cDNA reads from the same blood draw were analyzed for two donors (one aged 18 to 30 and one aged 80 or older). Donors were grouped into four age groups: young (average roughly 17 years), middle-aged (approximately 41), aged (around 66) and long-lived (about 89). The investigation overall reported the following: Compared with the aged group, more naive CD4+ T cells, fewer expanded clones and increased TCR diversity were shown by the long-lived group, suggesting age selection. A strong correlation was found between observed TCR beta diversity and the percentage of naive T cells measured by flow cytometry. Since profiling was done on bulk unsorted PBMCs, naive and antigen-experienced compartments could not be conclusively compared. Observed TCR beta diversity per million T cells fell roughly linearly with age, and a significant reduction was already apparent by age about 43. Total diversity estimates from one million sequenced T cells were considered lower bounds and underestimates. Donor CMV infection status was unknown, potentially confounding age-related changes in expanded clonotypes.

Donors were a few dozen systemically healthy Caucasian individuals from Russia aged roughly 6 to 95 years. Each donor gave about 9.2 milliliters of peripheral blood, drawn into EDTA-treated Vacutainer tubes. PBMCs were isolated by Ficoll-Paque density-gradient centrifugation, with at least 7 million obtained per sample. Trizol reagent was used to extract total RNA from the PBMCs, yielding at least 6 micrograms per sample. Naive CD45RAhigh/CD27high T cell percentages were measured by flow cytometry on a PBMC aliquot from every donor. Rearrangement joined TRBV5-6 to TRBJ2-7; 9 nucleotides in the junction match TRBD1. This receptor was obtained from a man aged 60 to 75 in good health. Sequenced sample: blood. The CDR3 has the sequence CVSSPVQGAYEQYF. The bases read TGTGTCAGCAGCCCGGTACAGGGGGCTTACGAGCAGTACTTC.